The 29 T cell receptor beta chains in this list originate from one sample, sequenced in a study of beta chain features in type 1 diabetes. Study observations and caveats: Moderate but significant shortening of TCRB CDR3s was recorded in all four CD4+ subsets from Type 1 diabetes patients.

For these TCRs, the target antigens are not known. The sequenced template was cDNA made from the entire isolated RNA. Sequencing used immunoSEQ multiplex PCR; TCRdb keeps in-frame clones, though not all of them. The table records around 650,000 clones, around 11% of them present only once. Source material: naive CD4+ T cells from blood. The receptors shown here come from a man in his thirties or forties with type 1 diabetes.

The chain combines TRBV2 with TRBJ2-7; 7 nucleotides match TRBD1. The CDR3 loop spans 14 amino acids. The J segment lost 3 bases and the V segment lost 7 bases, leaving 9 bases of the junction unmatched. CDR1 and CDR2 (germline): SNHLY, FYNNEI. The CDR3 region has the DNA TGTGCCAGCAAGAGGGGGCAGCCCAACTACGAGCAGTACTTC. Its translation is CASKRGQPNYEQYF.

This clone was seen only a few times. The rearrangement links TRBV10-3 to TRBJ2-7; D is undetermined. V was cut by 6 bases and J by 2 bases, with 8 bases left in between. The CDR3 spans 12 residues. The V gene's germline CDR1 is ENHRY and CDR2 SYGVKD. The DNA for the CDR3 is TGTGCCATCAGCACAACCACCTACGAGCAGTACTTC. Translating gives CAISTTTYEQYF.

V gene TRBV4-2 combines with J gene TRBJ1-2; unclear D gene. The germline V and J ends were trimmed by 2 bases and 0 bases, with 13 bases remaining between them. Germline CDR1 and CDR2: LGHNA and YNFKEQ. This CDR3 region has 16 residues. CDR3 residues: CASSQLQSLSNYGYTF. CDR3 bases: TGTGCCAGCAGCCAACTACAAAGTTTGTCTAACTATGGCTACACCTTC.

This clone was found a few times. The chain employs TRBV2 and TRBJ1-1; TRBD1 is a possible D gene (6 bases). The CDR3 runs 13 residues. Germline V gives CDR1 SNHLY, CDR2 FYNNEI. Trimming pared 6 bases from V and 5 bases from J, leaving 13 bases between. The DNA of the CDR3 is TGTGCCAGCAGCACCTATGGGACAACTGAAGCTTTCTTT. It is translated as CASSTYGTTEAFF.

This clone was detected only a few times. This sequence joins TRBV2 and TRBJ2-7; 10 positions agree with TRBD1. V lost 6 bases, J lost 2 bases, and 4 bases stayed unmatched. Per the germline V gene, CDR1 is SNHLY and CDR2 is FYNNEI. The CDR3 extends over 14 amino acids. The CDR3 here is CASSWTGGAYEQYF. The CDR3, as DNA: TGTGCCAGCAGCTGGACAGGGGGAGCCTACGAGCAGTACTTC.

This clone was observed a few times. V usage is TRBV18 and J usage is TRBJ2-7, with a weak D call TRBD1 (6 bases). Deletions cut 6 bases from V and 3 bases from J, with 15 bases between. The CDR3 is 14 amino acids. Germline CDR1 and CDR2: KGHSH and LQKENI. The CDR3 DNA reads as TGTGCCAGCTCCCCCGAGGGGACAAACTACGAGCAGTACTTC. The encoded protein is CASSPEGTNYEQYF. Based on the CDR3 plus reference TRBV18 and TRBJ2-7, the full variable domain is NAGVMQNPRHLVRRRGQEARLRCSPMKGHSHVYWYRQLPEEGLKFMVYLQKENIIDESGMPKERFSAEFPKEGPSILRIQQVVRGDSAAYFCASSPEGTNYEQYFGPGTRLTVT.

This clone was counted only a few times. V usage is TRBV7-2 and J usage is TRBJ2-5; D unclear. CDR3 length equals 18 residues. V lost 5 bases, J lost 0 bases, and 22 bases lay in between. Looked up from germline, CDR1 is SGHTA and CDR2 is FQGNSA. DNA for the CDR3: TGTGCCAGCAGCCTAAGGGCAGTGGGATATTCGAACCAAGAGACCCAGTACTTC. Encoded protein: CASSLRAVGYSNQETQYF. Drawing the rest from reference TRBV7-2 and TRBJ2-5, the complete variable domain is GAGVSQSPSNKVTEKGKDVELRCDPISGHTALYWYRQSLGQGLEFLIYFQGNSAPDKSGLPSDRFSAERTGGSVSTLTIQRTQQEDSAVYLCASSLRAVGYSNQETQYFGPGTRLLVL.

This clone turned up a few times. The V call is TRBV6-1, the J call TRBJ2-3, with 7 bases identical to TRBD2. CDR3 size: 15 residues. V trimming: 0 bases; J trimming: 6 bases; junction bases outside the gene matches: 6. The germline V gene encodes CDR1 MNHNS and CDR2 SASEGT. The CDR3 region is CASSEANQGGDTQYF. The CDR3 region has the DNA TGTGCCAGCAGTGAAGCGAATCAGGGAGGGGATACGCAGTATTTT.

V and J are TRBV4-3 and TRBJ1-2; 7 positions agree with TRBD1. Germline trimming cut 4 bases from V and 6 bases from J; bases unmatched to any gene: 11. This CDR3 contains 15 residues. Germline V gene data show CDR1 as LGHNA and CDR2 as YSLEER. The CDR3 DNA reads TGCGCCAGCAGCCGGGCCGGAGGGGGCAGCGATGGCTACACCTTC. Encoded protein: CASSRAGGGSDGYTF.

The J gene is TRBJ1-5, the V gene TRBV2; D is perhaps TRBD1 (6 bases). The length of the CDR3 is 13 residues. The germline V and J ends were trimmed by 2 bases and 7 bases, with 9 bases remaining between them. Germline V gives CDR1 SNHLY, CDR2 FYNNEI. The CDR3 sequence: CASSEYRVQPQHF. CDR3 DNA sequence: TGTGCCAGCAGTGAATACAGGGTGCAGCCCCAGCATTTT.

This clone was counted between two and nine times. The rearrangement joins TRBV6-5 to TRBJ2-7; 9 positions agree with TRBD1. The CDR3 runs to 14 residues. Germline values: CDR1 MNHEY, CDR2 SVGAGI. V lost 4 bases to trimming and J lost 3 bases; unmatched junction nucleotides: 4. The CDR3 DNA reads TGTGCCAGCAGTTCCGGGACAGGGTACTACGAGCAGTACTTC. It yields the protein CASSSGTGYYEQYF.

This clone has more than one count but fewer than ten. J is TRBJ1-2 and V is TRBV4-3; unclear D gene. Germline-derived CDR1 and CDR2 are LGHNA and YSLEER. The CDR3 has 12 amino acids. The V end was cut by 6 bases, the J end by 5 bases, with 10 bases between. This chain's CDR3 is CASRSTGYGYTF. In nucleotides, the CDR3 is TGCGCCAGCAGATCGACGGGTTATGGCTACACCTTC.

This clone was seen more than once but under ten times. V gene TRBV29-1 combines with J gene TRBJ2-5; the D gene is possibly TRBD1 (6 bases). Per germline, CDR1 SQVTM and CDR2 ANQGSEA. The CDR3 has 11 amino acids. The V end was cut by 4 bases, the J end by 3 bases, with 6 bases between. The CDR3: CSVGTEETQYF. The CDR3 bases are TGCAGCGTTGGGACAGAAGAGACCCAGTACTTC.

This clone was counted only a few times. The CDR3 spells CASSLQGGYQETQYF. CDR3 coding DNA: TGTGCCAGCAGCCTACAGGGGGGGTACCAAGAGACCCAGTACTTC. The chain employs TRBV7-9 and TRBJ2-5; weak D call: TRBD1 (8 bases). Germline V gene sequence: CDR1 SEHNR, CDR2 FQNEAQ (reference sequence). The CDR3 consists of 15 residues. Trimming pared 5 bases from V and 0 bases from J, leaving 13 bases between. The whole variable domain, filled in from reference TRBV7-9 and TRBJ2-5, reads DTGVSQNPRHKITKRGQNVTFRCDPISEHNRLYWYRQTLGQGPEFLTYFQNEAQLEKSRLLSDRFSAERPKGSFSTLEIQRTEQGDSAMYLCASSLQGGYQETQYFGPGTRLLVL.

The rearrangement uses TRBV18 and TRBJ2-3; the D gene is possibly TRBD2 (5 bases). CDR3 length: 15 amino acids. CDR1 KGHSH and CDR2 LQKENI come from the germline V gene. V lost 1 base to trimming and J lost 0 bases, with 8 bases between them. The CDR3 DNA sequence: TGTGCCAGCTCACCACGGCGGGCTAGCACAGATACGCAGTATTTT. Its protein is CASSPRRASTDTQYF.

The rearrangement links TRBV6-5 to TRBJ2-7, with D maybe TRBD1 (6 bases). The germline gives CDR1 MNHEY, CDR2 SVGAGI. This CDR3 comprises 15 residues. With 2 bases removed from V and 3 bases from J, the gap between germline ends came to 14 bases. In DNA, the CDR3 is TGTGCCAGCAGTTACGGGTGGGACAATTACTACGAGCAGTACTTC. It specifies CASSYGWDNYYEQYF.

The gene calls are TRBV6-5 and TRBJ1-2, with D possibly being TRBD1 (6 bases). CDR1 is MNHEY and CDR2 is SVGAGI in the germline V gene. With 6 bases removed from V and 8 bases from J, the gap between germline ends came to 16 bases. The CDR3 covers 13 residues. The CDR3 reads CASSRTVEYGYTF. The CDR3 DNA reads TGTGCCAGCAGCCGGACAGTAGAATACGGCTACACCTTC.

In its sample, this clone was seen once. The chain couples TRBV28 to TRBJ2-7; D is possibly TRBD1 (5 bases). Trimming stripped 6 bases from V and 2 bases from J, with 17 bases between. The CDR3 has 15 amino acids. Germline loops: CDR1 MDHEN, CDR2 SYDVKM. Here the CDR3 reads CASSNPTGRAYEQYF. The CDR3 region has the DNA TGTGCCAGCAGCAATCCGACTGGCAGGGCCTACGAGCAGTACTTC.

This chain joins TRBV28 and TRBJ2-7, with 11 bases aligning to TRBD2. This CDR3 contains 16 residues. Germline V gives CDR1 MDHEN, CDR2 SYDVKM. Unmatched junction bases numbered 4, after V lost 1 base and J lost 2 bases. CDR3 region: CASSLSASGGTYEQYF. Written as DNA, the CDR3 is TGTGCCAGCAGTTTATCGGCTAGCGGGGGGACCTACGAGCAGTACTTC.

The rearrangement joins TRBV6-5 to TRBJ1-1, with TRBD1 matching over 7 bases. The CDR3 spans 15 residues. From germline, CDR1 is MNHEY and CDR2 SVGAGI. V lost 2 bases, J lost 3 bases, and 6 bases stayed unmatched. CDR3 DNA sequence: TGTGCCAGCAGTTACGCACAGGGGTGGTACACTGAAGCTTTCTTT. Translation gives CASSYAQGWYTEAFF.

This chain links TRBV9 with TRBJ2-5; the match to TRBD2 covers 8 bases. V was clipped by 2 bases and J by 4 bases; unmatched bases: 7. CDR3 size: 15 residues. CDR1 is SGDLS and CDR2 is YYNGEE in the germline V gene. As DNA, the CDR3 is TGTGCCAGCAGCGTGGCAGCGGGGGCCCGAGAGACCCAGTACTTC. Its protein is CASSVAAGARETQYF.

The rearrangement uses TRBV13 and TRBJ2-3; TRBD2 agrees at 10 bases. CDR1 and CDR2 (germline): PRHDT, FYEKMQ (reference sequence). This CDR3 is built from 16 residues. J was trimmed by 3 bases and V by 3 bases; bases with no gene match: 6. This chain's CDR3 is CASSLFLAGVTDTQYF. CDR3 nucleotides: TGTGCCAGCAGCTTGTTTCTAGCGGGGGTTACAGATACGCAGTATTTT.

V and J are TRBV7-9 and TRBJ2-7, with D perhaps TRBD1 (6 bases). There are 11 residues in the CDR3. Trimming left V 5 bases short and J 5 bases short, with 7 bases between. The V gene's germline CDR1 is SEHNR and CDR2 FQNEAQ (reference sequence). The CDR3 region has the DNA TGTGCCAGCAGCCAGGGGAACGAGCAGTACTTC. Protein product: CASSQGNEQYF.

The rearrangement joins TRBV28 to TRBJ2-3; D remains unclear. The CDR3 is 14 residues long. The germline V and J ends were trimmed by 7 bases and 0 bases, with 11 bases remaining between them. Germline V lookup: CDR1 MDHEN, CDR2 SYDVKM. The CDR3 reads CASTTGWSTDTQYF. The CDR3 nucleotides read TGTGCCAGCACGACCGGGTGGAGCACAGATACGCAGTATTTT. The variable domain in full, completed from reference TRBV28 and TRBJ2-3, reads DVKVTQSSRYLVKRTGEKVFLECVQDMDHENMFWYRQDPGLGLRLIYFSYDVKMKEKGDIPEGYSVSREKKERFSLILESASTNQTSMYLCASTTGWSTDTQYFGPGTRLTVL.

This clone has a handful of counts. This rearrangement joins TRBV7-2 to TRBJ2-7; D gene unclear. The V gene lost 2 bases and the J gene lost 3 bases, with 17 bases spanning the gap. The CDR3 has 16 amino acids. Per the germline V gene, CDR1 is SGHTA and CDR2 is FQGNSA. The CDR3 region is CASSLLSWQSFYEQYF. The CDR3 DNA is TGTGCCAGCAGCTTATTAAGTTGGCAGAGCTTCTACGAGCAGTACTTC.

This clone has a handful of counts. This chain joins TRBV4-2 and TRBJ2-3; the match to TRBD2 covers 10 bases. The trim removed 3 bases at V and 4 bases at J, leaving 4 bases unmatched. The CDR3 is 15 residues long. Looked up from germline, CDR1 is LGHNA and CDR2 is YNFKEQ. The CDR3 loop is CASSHMSGGADTQYF. The CDR3 nucleotides read TGTGCCAGCAGCCATATGAGCGGGGGGGCAGATACGCAGTATTTT.

V and J are TRBV5-6 and TRBJ2-2; D is unresolved. V was shortened by 3 bases and J by 5 bases, with 20 bases between the two germline ends. This CDR3 region has 17 residues. Germline V gives CDR1 SGHDT, CDR2 YYEEEE. The CDR3 DNA follows: TGTGCCAGCAGCTATGGGAATATCTTTCAAGCAACCGGGGAGCTGTTTTTT. It translates to CASSYGNIFQATGELFF.

This clone has only a few counts. The chain recombines TRBV6-6 with TRBJ2-5; 7 bases fit TRBD1. Unmatched junction bases numbered 8, after V lost 7 bases and J lost 3 bases. In germline, CDR1 is MNHNY, CDR2 SVGAGI (reference sequence). This CDR3 has 14 amino acids. CDR3 DNA sequence: TGTGCCAGCATCCCACGAGGGGGCGAAGAGACCCAGTACTTC. Translating it yields CASIPRGGEETQYF.

J is TRBJ1-2 and V is TRBV4-3; D remains unclear. CDR1 and CDR2 (germline): LGHNA, YSLEER. V shed 5 bases and J shed 8 bases, with 21 bases lying between them. The CDR3 has 15 residues. This CDR3 is CASSDPPGMKWGYTF. The CDR3, as DNA: TGCGCCAGCAGCGATCCCCCCGGGATGAAGTGGGGCTACACCTTC.